This T cell receptor beta chain is from a study of CD8+ T cells in alopecia areata. Overall study findings and caveats: Greater clonality was observed in lesional scalp samples, especially alopecia totalis/universalis, versus normal scalp.

Sorting of pooled cutaneous lymph node cells used CD4, CD8alpha, NKG2D, NKG2ACE and other markers. CDR3 length: 18 residues. Trimming took 0 bases from V and 0 from J; bases not matched to a gene: 8. The germline CDR1 and CDR2 sequences are FNHDT and SITEND (reference sequence). With respect to this clone: Antigen unknown. Here the gene names and germline are mouse. From the germline J gene comes the end of the CDR3, since the read stops 4 residues before it.

RNA, once extracted, was reverse transcribed into cDNA for use as the sequencing template. The assay was immunoSEQ multiplex PCR, and TCRdb's table has in-frame clones only and misses some. This repertoire holds under 350,000 clones, and none appear only once. The sequenced sample consisted of CD4+ T cells sorted from a lymph node. This sequence joins TRBV19 and TRBJ2-4, with 9 bases matching TRBD2. The clonotype comes from a C3H/HeJ mouse with alopecia areata. This strain's MHC haplotype is H2-k. The CDR3: CASSIGPRLGDSQNTLYF. The sequenced part of the CDR3 DNA is TGTGCCAGCAGTATAGGTCCGCGACTGGGGGATAGTCAAAAC. Together with reference TRBV19 and TRBJ2-4, the CDR3 gives the full variable domain: GGIITQTPKFLIGQEGQKLTLKCQQNFNHDTMYWYRQDSGKGLRLIYYSITENDLQKGDLSEGYDASREKKSSFSLTVTSAQKNEMAVFLCASSIGPRLGDSQNTLYFGAGTRLSVL.